This T cell receptor (beta chain) was sequenced for a study of blood T cell repertoires in COVID-19. Study-wide context: COVID-19 samples collected from the United States, Italy and Spain covered acute and convalescent phases. T cells, B-cell-depleted T cells, or PBMCs provided the cDNA or gDNA that served as material.

Germline CDR1 and CDR2: SQVTM and ANQGSEA. This CDR3 contains 13 residues. V was cut by 7 bases and J by 0 bases, with 12 bases left in between. This table comes from immunoSEQ multiplex PCR, and its TCRdb copy is limited to in-frame clones, with some not included. The sample has roughly 150,000 clones, just over 90% seen once; the top ten hold roughly 2.3%. The sample was peripheral blood. This TCR was sampled from a man aged 18-30 years with acute or convalescent COVID-19. The chain is built from TRBV29-1 and TRBJ1-2; no reliable D call. CDR3 nucleotides: TGCAGCGCCGCCTCCACAACTAACTATGGCTACACCTTC. It translates to CSAASTTNYGYTF.